Included here is one T cell receptor (beta chain) sequence, with context. The sample originates from a study of blood T cell repertoires in COVID-19. Profiling relied on immunoSEQ multiplex PCR, and the TCRdb table lists in-frame clones only, not all of them. The sample contains about 320,000 clones, around 85% of which appear only once. Trimming took 6 bases from V and 1 from J, leaving 19 bases between them. The CDR3 is 16 amino acids. Germline V gene lookup returns CDR1 MNHEY and CDR2 SMNVEV (reference sequence). Participants were placed into cohorts based on the clinical history they reported. Sequencing used PBMCs or T cells enriched from blood (not recorded which). V gene TRBV27 combines with J gene TRBJ2-7; D is perhaps TRBD2 (5 bases). This receptor was obtained from a woman in her 30s who had been exposed to COVID-19. In DNA form, the CDR3 reads TGTGCCAGCAGAATAAAACCCGATTCGGGATCCTACGAGCAGTACTTC. This codes for CASRIKPDSGSYEQYF.